This T cell receptor beta chain was found in a study of blood T cell repertoires in COVID-19. At the level of the study: Spain, Italy and the United States supplied samples that represented acute and convalescent COVID-19. PBMCs, B-cell-depleted T cells, or T cells provided the cDNA or gDNA that made up the material.

This clone was counted a few times. This CDR3 region has 12 residues. Trimming stripped 4 bases from V and 4 bases from J, with 7 bases between. Original methodology: Estimated nucleated cell counts came from reference gene primer amplification. Sequencing was performed with immunoSEQ multiplex PCR; in TCRdb, only in-frame clones are kept and a portion is missing. V and J calls and clone size are those listed in that table; D and trimming were worked out from the DNA. The data contain about 120,000 clones, 85% to 90% of them seen just once; the ten biggest clones take up 9.5% to 13%. This TCR was recovered from a man older than 75 with acute or convalescent COVID-19. The V gene is TRBV12-3 or TRBV12-4, the J gene TRBJ1-2, with D possibly matching TRBD1 (5 bases). The specimen was peripheral blood. CDR3 nucleotide sequence: TGTGCCAGCAGTTCAGGGTTCTATGGCTACACCTTC. Residues: CASSSGFYGYTF.